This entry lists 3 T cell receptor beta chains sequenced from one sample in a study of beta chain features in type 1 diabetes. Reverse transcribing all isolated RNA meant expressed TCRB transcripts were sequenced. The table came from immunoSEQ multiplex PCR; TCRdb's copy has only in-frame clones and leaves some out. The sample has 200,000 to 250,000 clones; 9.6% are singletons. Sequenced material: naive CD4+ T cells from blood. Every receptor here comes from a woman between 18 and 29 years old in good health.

The CDR3 reads CASRHTRSQRHEQYF. The CDR3 DNA is TGTGCCAGCCGTCACACGAGGAGCCAGCGCCACGAGCAGTACTTC. This chain connects TRBV6-5 to TRBJ2-7, with D hard to call. Germline assignment: CDR1 MNHEY and CDR2 SVGAGI. V lost 8 bases and J lost 5, with 22 bases in between. The CDR3 is 15 amino acids.

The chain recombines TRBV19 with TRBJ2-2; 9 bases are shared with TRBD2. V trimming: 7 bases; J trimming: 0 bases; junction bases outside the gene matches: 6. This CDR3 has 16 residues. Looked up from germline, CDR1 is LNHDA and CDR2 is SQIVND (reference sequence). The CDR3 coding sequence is TGTGCCAGTACCCCGGTAGCGGGGGCGAACACCGGGGAGCTGTTTTTT. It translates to CASTPVAGANTGELFF. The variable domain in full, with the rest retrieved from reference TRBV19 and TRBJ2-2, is DGGITQSPKYLFRKEGQNVTLSCEQNLNHDAMYWYRQDPGQGLRLIYYSQIVNDFQKGDIAEGYSVSREKKESFPLTVTSAQKNPTAFYLCASTPVAGANTGELFFGEGSRLTVL.

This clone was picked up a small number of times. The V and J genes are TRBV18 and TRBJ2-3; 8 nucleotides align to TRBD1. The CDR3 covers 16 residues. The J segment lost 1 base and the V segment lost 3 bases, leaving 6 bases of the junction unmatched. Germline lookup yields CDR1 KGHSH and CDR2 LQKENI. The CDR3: CASSPLPGQGTDTQYF. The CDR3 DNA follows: TGTGCCAGCTCACCCCTACCGGGACAGGGCACAGATACGCAGTATTTT.